The entry below describes one T cell receptor (beta chain). This sample is drawn from a study of T cells expressing NK-cell markers. CDR3 size: 20 residues. Germline-derived CDR1 and CDR2 are SGHAT and FQDESV (reference sequence). TCRdb reprocessed the 5' RACE reads and keeps a single row for each CDR3 protein, giving no DNA. The sample data list roughly 430,000 distinct CDR3 sequences. The V and J genes are TRBV11-1 and TRBJ2-3; the D gene TCRdb calls, TRBD2, cannot be checked with no DNA. The sequence was collected from a woman aged 18-69 years in good health. Sequencing was done on a sample of blood T cells: a sorted CD56 or NKG2C T cell subset, CD4+ or CD8+ T cells, or bulk PBMC T cells (not recorded which). CDR3 sequence: CASSSGPNWFPREFTDTQYF.